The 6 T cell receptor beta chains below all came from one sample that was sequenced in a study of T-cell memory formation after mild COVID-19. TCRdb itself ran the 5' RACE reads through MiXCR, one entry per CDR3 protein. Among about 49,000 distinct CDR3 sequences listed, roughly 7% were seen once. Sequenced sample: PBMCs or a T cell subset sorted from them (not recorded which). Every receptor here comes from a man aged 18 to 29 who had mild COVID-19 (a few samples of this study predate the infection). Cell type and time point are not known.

CDR3 in amino acids: CASSTSVNYGYTF. The CDR3 coding sequence is TGTGCCAGTAGTACCTCGGTTAACTATGGCTACACCTTC. This rearrangement joins TRBV19 to TRBJ1-2; D unresolved. In germline, CDR1 is LNHDA, CDR2 SQIVND (reference sequence). V lost 4 bases and J 1 base, leaving 7 bases between the germline ends. This CDR3 contains 13 residues. Supplemented by reference TRBV19 and TRBJ1-2, the full variable domain reads DGGITQSPKYLFRKEGQNVTLSCEQNLNHDAMYWYRQDPGQGLRLIYYSQIVNDFQKGDIAEGYSVSREKKESFPLTVTSAQKNPTAFYLCASSTSVNYGYTFGSGTRLTVV.

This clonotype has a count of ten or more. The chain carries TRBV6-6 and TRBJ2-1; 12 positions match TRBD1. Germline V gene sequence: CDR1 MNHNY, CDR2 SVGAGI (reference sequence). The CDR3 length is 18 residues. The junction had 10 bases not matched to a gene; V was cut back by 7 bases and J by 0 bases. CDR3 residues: CASIAGQGAYSSYNEQFF. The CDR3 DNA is TGTGCCAGCATCGCGGGACAGGGGGCTTATAGCTCCTACAATGAGCAGTTCTTC.

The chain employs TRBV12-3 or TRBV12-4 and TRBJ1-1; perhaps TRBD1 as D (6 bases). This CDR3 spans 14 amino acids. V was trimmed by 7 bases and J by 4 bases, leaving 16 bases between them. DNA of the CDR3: TGTGCCAGCATTGGGGGGGCGTTAGGCACTGAAGCTTTCTTT. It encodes CASIGGALGTEAFF.

CDR3 protein: CSASLTVRAEAFF. The CDR3 bases are TGCAGTGCCTCGTTGACAGTACGGGCTGAAGCTTTCTTT. V usage is TRBV20-1 and J usage is TRBJ1-1; D is perhaps TRBD1 (5 bases). The length of the CDR3 is 13 residues. Trimming stripped 6 bases from V and 6 bases from J, with 17 bases between. Germline V gives CDR1 DFQATT, CDR2 SNEGSKA (reference sequence).

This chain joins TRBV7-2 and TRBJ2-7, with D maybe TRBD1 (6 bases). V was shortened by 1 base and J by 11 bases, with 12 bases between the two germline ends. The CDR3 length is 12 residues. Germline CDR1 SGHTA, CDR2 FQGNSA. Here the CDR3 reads CASSLDRAQEYF. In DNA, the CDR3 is TGTGCCAGCAGCTTAGACAGGGCCCAAGAGTACTTC.

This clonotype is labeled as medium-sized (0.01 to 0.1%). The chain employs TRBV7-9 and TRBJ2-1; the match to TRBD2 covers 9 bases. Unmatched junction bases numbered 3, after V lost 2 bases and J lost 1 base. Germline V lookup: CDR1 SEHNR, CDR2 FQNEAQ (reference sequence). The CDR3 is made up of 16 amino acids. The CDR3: CASSLSLAGSYNEQFF. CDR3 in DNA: TGTGCCAGCAGCTTATCGCTAGCGGGGTCCTACAATGAGCAGTTCTTC.